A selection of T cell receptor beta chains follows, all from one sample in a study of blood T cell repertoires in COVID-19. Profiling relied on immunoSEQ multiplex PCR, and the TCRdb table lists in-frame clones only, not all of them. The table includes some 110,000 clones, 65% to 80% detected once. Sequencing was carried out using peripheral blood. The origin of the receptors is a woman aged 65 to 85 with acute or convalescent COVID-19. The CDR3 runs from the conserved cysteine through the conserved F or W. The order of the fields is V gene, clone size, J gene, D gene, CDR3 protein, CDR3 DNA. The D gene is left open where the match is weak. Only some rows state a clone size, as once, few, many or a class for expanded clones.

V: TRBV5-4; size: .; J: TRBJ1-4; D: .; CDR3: CASSRKGDYEKLFF; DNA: TGTGCCAGCAGCCGGAAGGGAGACTATGAAAAACTGTTTTTT
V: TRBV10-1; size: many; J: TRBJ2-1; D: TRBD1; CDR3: CASSPPGQGDNEQFF; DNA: TGCGCCAGCAGTCCCCCGGGACAGGGTGACAATGAGCAGTTCTTC
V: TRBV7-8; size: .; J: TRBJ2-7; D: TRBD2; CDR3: CASSFGAGTYEQYF; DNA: TGTGCCAGCAGCTTTGGAGCGGGGACCTACGAGCAGTACTTC
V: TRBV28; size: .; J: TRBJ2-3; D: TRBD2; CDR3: CASSSPLSAERGARTDTQYF; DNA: TGTGCCAGCAGTAGCCCTTTGTCGGCGGAGCGGGGGGCACGCACAGATACGCAGTATTTT
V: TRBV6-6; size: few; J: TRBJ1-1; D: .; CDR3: CASSYGGSTAEAFF; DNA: TGTGCCAGCAGTTATGGCGGGTCTACGGCTGAAGCTTTCTTT
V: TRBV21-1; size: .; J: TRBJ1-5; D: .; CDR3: CASSPLTVSNQPQHF; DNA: TGTGCCAGCAGCCCTTTGACAGTTAGCAATCAGCCCCAGCATTTT
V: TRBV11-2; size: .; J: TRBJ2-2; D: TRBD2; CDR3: CASSPPGGGTGELFF; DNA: TGTGCCAGCAGCCCCCCTGGGGGGGGCACCGGGGAGCTGTTTTTT
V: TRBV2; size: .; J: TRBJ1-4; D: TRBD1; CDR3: CARLDRANEKLFF; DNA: TGTGCCCGATTGGACAGGGCAAATGAAAAACTGTTTTTT
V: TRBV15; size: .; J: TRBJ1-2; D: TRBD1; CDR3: CATSRDIHRGQNYGYTF; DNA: TGTGCCACCAGCAGAGACATTCACAGGGGGCAAAACTATGGCTACACCTTC
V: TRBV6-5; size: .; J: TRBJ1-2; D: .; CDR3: CASSKTAPGGYGYTF; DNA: TGTGCCAGCAGTAAAACAGCGCCCGGAGGCTATGGCTACACCTTC
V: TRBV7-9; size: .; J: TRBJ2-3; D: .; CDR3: CASSPPSERGDTQYF; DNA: TGTGCCAGCAGCCCCCCCTCTGAGCGTGGAGATACGCAGTATTTT
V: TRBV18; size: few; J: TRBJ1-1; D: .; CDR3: CASSGGIGTEAFF; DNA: TGTGCCAGCTCGGGGGGGATAGGCACTGAAGCTTTCTTT
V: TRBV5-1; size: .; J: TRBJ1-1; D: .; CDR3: CASSLERILTEAFF; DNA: TGCGCCAGCAGCTTGGAGAGAATCCTCACTGAAGCTTTCTTT
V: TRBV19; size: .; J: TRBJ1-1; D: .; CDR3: CASRQGRGRTEAFF; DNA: TGTGCCAGTAGACAGGGTCGGGGTCGCACTGAAGCTTTCTTT
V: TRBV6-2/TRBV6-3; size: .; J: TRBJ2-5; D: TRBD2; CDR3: CASSPGLAGVGSQETQYF; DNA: TGTGCCAGCAGCCCGGGACTAGCGGGGGTTGGGTCTCAAGAGACCCAGTACTTC
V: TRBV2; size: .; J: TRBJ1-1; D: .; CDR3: CASTLVGNGNTEAFF; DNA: TGTGCCAGCACTCTAGTCGGGAACGGGAACACTGAAGCTTTCTTT
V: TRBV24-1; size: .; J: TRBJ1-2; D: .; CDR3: CATSDTRQAHYGYTF; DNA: TGTGCCACCAGTGATACCCGACAGGCCCACTATGGCTACACCTTC
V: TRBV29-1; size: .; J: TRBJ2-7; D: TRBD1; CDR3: CSVDGTGFEQYF; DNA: TGCAGCGTTGATGGGACAGGGTTTGAGCAGTACTTC
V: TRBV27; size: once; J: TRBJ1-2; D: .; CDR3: CASGNRVGYTF; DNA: TGTGCCAGCGGAAACAGGGTTGGCTACACCTTC
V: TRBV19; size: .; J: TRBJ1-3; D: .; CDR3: CASSIRAGAGNTIYF; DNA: TGTGCCAGTAGTATAAGGGCAGGGGCTGGAAACACCATATATTTT
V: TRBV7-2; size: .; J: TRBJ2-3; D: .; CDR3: CASSLSSVRTDTQYF; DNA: TGTGCCAGCAGCTTATCGAGTGTCAGGACAGATACGCAGTATTTT
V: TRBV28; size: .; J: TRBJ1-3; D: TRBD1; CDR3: CASSLVAALYRGGGNTIYF; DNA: TGTGCCAGCAGTTTAGTTGCGGCCCTTTACAGGGGCGGTGGAAACACCATATATTTT
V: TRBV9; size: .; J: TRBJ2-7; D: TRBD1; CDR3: CASSVGTGSSYEQYF; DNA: TGTGCCAGCAGCGTGGGGACAGGGTCCTCCTACGAGCAGTACTTC
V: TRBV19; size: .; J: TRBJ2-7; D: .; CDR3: CASSILPGAYEQYF; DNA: TGTGCCAGTAGTATTCTGCCGGGAGCCTACGAGCAGTACTTC
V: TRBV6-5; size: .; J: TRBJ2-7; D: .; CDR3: CASTGGPYEQYF; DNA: TGTGCCAGCACTGGCGGTCCCTACGAGCAGTACTTC
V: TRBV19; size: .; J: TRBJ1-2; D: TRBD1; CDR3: CASSTTTGYGYTF; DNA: TGTGCCAGTAGTACGACGACAGGGTATGGCTACACCTTC
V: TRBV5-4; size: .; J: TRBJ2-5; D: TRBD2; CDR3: CASRSNSGVETQYF; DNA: TGTGCCAGCAGAAGCAATAGCGGGGTAGAGACCCAGTACTTC